These T cell receptor beta chains were read from a single sample in a study of T cell changes during pregnancy in multiple sclerosis. The method was immunoSEQ multiplex PCR; TCRdb's version includes in-frame clones alone and lacks a portion of them. Among some 120,000 clones listed, roughly 95% were seen once. The sequences come from peripheral blood, collected after pregnancy. The receptors shown here come from a female donor with multiple sclerosis, enrolled in a pregnancy study. The CDR3 runs from the conserved cysteine through the conserved F or W. The D gene is left open where the match is weak. Size tells how often a clone was seen (once, few, many) or the class of an expanded clone, and some rows leave it out.

>-|TRBJ2-7|TRBV6-6|-
TGTGCCAGCAATCCACGGGACACGGCGAGAGAGCAGTACTTC
CASNPRDTAREQYF
>-|TRBJ2-3|TRBV6-6|-
TGTGCCAGCAAAAATCCGAGGCGGGAAAGCACAGATACGCAGTATTTT
CASKNPRRESTDTQYF
>-|TRBJ1-1|TRBV5-5|-
TGTGCCAGCAGCACCGGGACAACGGCGGACACTGAAGCTTTCTTT
CASSTGTTADTEAFF
>TRBD1|TRBJ2-7|TRBV2|-
TGTGCCAGCACTGTTGAGGGGACAGGGGCCCACGAGCAGTACTTC
CASTVEGTGAHEQYF
>TRBD1|TRBJ2-3|TRBV10-1|-
TGCGCCAGCAGACGACAGGGGGCCCCAGATACGCAGTATTTT
CASRRQGAPDTQYF
>TRBD1|TRBJ1-4|TRBV30|-
TGTGCCTGTACAGGGGGCGTTGAAAAACTGTTTTTT
CACTGGVEKLFF
>-|TRBJ2-2|TRBV29-1|-
TGCAGCGTTGAAGGACTGTTCACCGGGGAGCTGTTTTTT
CSVEGLFTGELFF
>-|TRBJ1-1|TRBV6-5|-
TGTGCCTCCTCAAGGGGTGAGGACACTGAAGCTTTCTTT
CASSRGEDTEAFF
>TRBD2|TRBJ2-1|TRBV13|-
TGTGCCAGCAGCTTAGGGGGAGGGCAGGGTGAGCAGTTCTTC
CASSLGGGQGEQFF
>-|TRBJ2-1|TRBV7-2|-
TGTGCCAGCAGTCACAACGCCTACAATGAGCAGTTCTTC
CASSHNAYNEQFF
>-|TRBJ1-2|TRBV7-2|-
TGTGCCAGCCGCGTACAGGGCCGCTACACCTTC
CASRVQGRYTF
>TRBD1|TRBJ2-7|TRBV28|-
TGTGCCAGCAGACCAAGTTTCGGGACAGGCTACGAGCAGTACTTC
CASRPSFGTGYEQYF
>TRBD1|TRBJ2-5|TRBV6-1|-
TGTGCCAGCAGTGTAGGGACAGTTCAAGAGACCCAGTACTTC
CASSVGTVQETQYF
>TRBD2|TRBJ2-5|TRBV28|-
TGTGCCAGCAGCCGAGCGGGAGAAGAGACCCAGTACTTC
CASSRAGEETQYF
>TRBD2|TRBJ2-7|TRBV28|-
TGTGCCAGCAGTTCCCCGATAGCGGGTTACTACGAGCAGTACTTC
CASSSPIAGYYEQYF
>-|TRBJ2-3|TRBV28|-
TGTGCCAGCAGTTTATGGGGACAGCGTGCGAGGAGGGCTCTAGGGACAGATACGCAGTATTTT
CASSLWGQRARRALGTDTQYF
>-|TRBJ2-7|TRBV11-2|-
TGTGCCAGCAGCCTACCAGGGGGCGGGGGTTACGAGCAGTACTTC
CASSLPGGGGYEQYF
>TRBD1|TRBJ1-2|TRBV5-4|once
TGTGCCAGCAGCCCCGGGACAGGGCACTACTCTAACTATGGCTACACCTTC
CASSPGTGHYSNYGYTF
>TRBD1|TRBJ2-2|TRBV10-2|-
TGCGCCAGCACCCAGGGGGCAATCACCGGGGAGCTGTTTTTT
CASTQGAITGELFF
>-|TRBJ2-5|TRBV9|-
TGTGCCAGCAGCCATGGGGACAAGAACCAAGAGACCCAGTACTTC
CASSHGDKNQETQYF
>TRBD2|TRBJ2-7|TRBV6-1|-
TGTGCCAGCACACTAGCGGGAGGAGGCTACGAGCAGTACTTC
CASTLAGGGYEQYF
>-|TRBJ2-6|TRBV19|-
TGTGCCAGTAGTATAGGGACAAGAGGGGCCAACGTCCTGACTTTC
CASSIGTRGANVLTF
>TRBD1|TRBJ2-7|TRBV28|-
TGTGCCAGCAGGCCGCAGGGGGCGTTCACCGAGCAGTACTTC
CASRPQGAFTEQYF
>TRBD2|TRBJ2-3|TRBV4-1|-
TGCGCCAGCAGCCACCCGGGACTAGCGGGAAGCACAGATACGCAGTATTTT
CASSHPGLAGSTDTQYF
>TRBD1|TRBJ2-7|TRBV7-9|once
TGTGCCAGCAGCTCAGACAGGGTCTACGAGCAGTACTTC
CASSSDRVYEQYF
>-|TRBJ2-7|TRBV11-3|-
TGTGCCAGCAGCTTAGATCGGGTTTCCTACGAGCAGTACTTC
CASSLDRVSYEQYF
>-|TRBJ1-1|TRBV28|-
TGTGCCAGCAGCCTGCGGAGTTCGAACACTGAAGCTTTCTTT
CASSLRSSNTEAFF
>TRBD2|TRBJ2-3|TRBV11-2|-
TGTGCCAGCAGACCACTAGCGGGAGCCACAGATACGCAGTATTTT
CASRPLAGATDTQYF
>TRBD1|TRBJ2-7|TRBV7-9|-
TGTGCCAGCAGCCTACCGGGACAGATACCCGAGCAGTACTTC
CASSLPGQIPEQYF
>-|TRBJ2-7|TRBV11-2|-
TGTGCCAGCAGCTTAGTTCGCGAGCAGTACTTC
CASSLVREQYF
>TRBD1|TRBJ1-4|TRBV7-9|-
TGTGCCAGCAGCCCGGGACAGGGGAGGCCTAATGACGAAAAACTGTTTTTT
CASSPGQGRPNDEKLFF
>-|TRBJ1-1|TRBV28|-
TGTGCCAGCGGCTTAACGAACACTGAAGCTTTCTTT
CASGLTNTEAFF
>-|TRBJ1-4|TRBV27|once
TGTGCCAGCAGCCCGGTGAGGGCTAATGAAAAACTGTTTTTT
CASSPVRANEKLFF
>-|TRBJ1-5|TRBV6-6|few
TGTGCCAGCAGTTTCATGGGGGCAAGCAATCAGCCCCAGCATTTT
CASSFMGASNQPQHF
>TRBD1|TRBJ2-7|TRBV28|-
TGTGCCAGCAGTTTGACAGGGTTCGAGCAGTACTTC
CASSLTGFEQYF
>-|TRBJ2-2|TRBV6-1|-
TGTGCCAGCAGTGAAGAACAGGGTTACACCGGGGAGCTGTTTTTT
CASSEEQGYTGELFF
>-|TRBJ2-2|TRBV6-6|-
TGTGCCAGCAGTTACCCTGGACAGAACACCGGGGAGCTGTTTTTT
CASSYPGQNTGELFF
>TRBD1|TRBJ2-7|TRBV7-9|-
TGTGCCAGCAGCCCCTCGGGACAGGGGACGATCGAGCAGTACTTC
CASSPSGQGTIEQYF